This T cell receptor beta chain was captured in a study of blood T cell repertoires in COVID-19. In the authors' methods: Amplification with reference gene primers provided the estimates of nucleated cell counts. Sequencing used immunoSEQ multiplex PCR; TCRdb keeps in-frame clones, though not all of them. The DNA was the basis for D and trimming; V, J and clone size are from that table. The sample consists of about 200,000 clones, 75% to 85% of them appearing once. Deletions cut 2 bases from V and 2 bases from J, with 6 bases between. CDR3 length equals 13 residues. Germline-derived CDR1 and CDR2 are SGHKS and YYEKEE (reference sequence).

The source of this sequence is a woman in her seventies with COVID-19, enrolled during active disease. J is TRBJ2-3 and V is TRBV5-5; no definite D call. The sequencing input was peripheral blood. CDR3 nucleotide sequence: TGTGCCAGCAGCTTTGGCCCCACAGATACGCAGTATTTT. Encoded protein: CASSFGPTDTQYF.